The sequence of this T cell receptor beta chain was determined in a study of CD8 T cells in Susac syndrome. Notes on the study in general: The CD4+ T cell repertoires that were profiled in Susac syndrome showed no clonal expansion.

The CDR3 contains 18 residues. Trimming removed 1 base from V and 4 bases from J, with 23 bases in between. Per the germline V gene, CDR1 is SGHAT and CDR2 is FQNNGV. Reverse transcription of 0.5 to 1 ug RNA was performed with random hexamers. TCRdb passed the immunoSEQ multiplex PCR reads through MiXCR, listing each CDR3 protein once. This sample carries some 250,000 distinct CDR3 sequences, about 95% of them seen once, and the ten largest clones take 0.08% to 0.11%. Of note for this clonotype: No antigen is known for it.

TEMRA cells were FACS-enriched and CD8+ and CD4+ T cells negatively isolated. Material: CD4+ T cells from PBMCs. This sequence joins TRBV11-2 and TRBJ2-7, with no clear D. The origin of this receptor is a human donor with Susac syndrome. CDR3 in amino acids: CASSLVVGVISRGYEQYF. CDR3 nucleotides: TGTGCCAGCAGCTTAGTAGTGGGCGTAATATCCCGAGGATACGAGCAGTACTTC.